The 15 T cell receptor beta chains below come from one sample, sequenced in a study of cytomegalovirus exposure and HLA in healthy donors. The study ran its PCR with 60 Vbeta and 13 Jbeta primers. Produced via immunoSEQ multiplex PCR; TCRdb's table is partial and in-frame only. The sample lists more than 90,000 clones, about 80% seen once, with more than 6% in the top ten. Sample: PBMCs. These receptors were taken from a man aged 35 to 55 in good health and CMV-seropositive.

This clone appeared once. The chain has TRBV2 and TRBJ1-5; the match to TRBD1 covers 7 bases. The V and J ends lost 1 base and 6 bases, in that order; junction bases with no gene match: 3. The CDR3 extends over 14 amino acids. Looked up from germline, CDR1 is SNHLY and CDR2 is FYNNEI. CDR3 DNA sequence: TGTGCCAGCAGTGAAGATAGGGGGCGTCAGCCCCAGCATTTT. Its protein is CASSEDRGRQPQHF.

The DNA for the CDR3 is TGTGCCAGCAGTTTGGCGGGGGGCGGGCAAGAGACCCAGTACTTC. This translates into CASSLAGGGQETQYF. This chain connects TRBV27 to TRBJ2-5; 8 positions match TRBD2. The CDR3 runs to 15 residues. Germline values: CDR1 MNHEY, CDR2 SMNVEV (reference sequence). With V trimmed by 3 bases and J by 2 bases, 5 bases remained unmatched.

V usage is TRBV5-1 and J usage is TRBJ2-5, with D maybe TRBD1 (6 bases). V was clipped by 3 bases and J by 5 bases, with 17 bases between them. The CDR3 loop spans 15 amino acids. The germline V gene encodes CDR1 SGHRS and CDR2 YFSETQ. The chain's CDR3 is CASSSSAIRGETQYF. The CDR3 DNA is TGCGCCAGCAGCTCCTCGGCCATAAGGGGGGAGACCCAGTACTTC.

The chain has TRBV7-9 and TRBJ2-2; D unresolved. CDR1 and CDR2 (germline): SEHNR, FQNEAQ (reference sequence). This CDR3 has 13 amino acids. The V and J ends lost 2 bases and 6 bases respectively, with 7 bases between them. The CDR3: CASSLPPAGELFF. As DNA, the CDR3 is TGTGCCAGCAGCTTACCCCCGGCCGGGGAGCTGTTTTTT.

The chain combines TRBV10-3 with TRBJ1-1; D is possibly TRBD1 (6 bases). This CDR3 has 15 amino acids. Trimming shortened V by 0 bases and J by 11 bases, and 19 bases separated the two germline ends. CDR1 ENHRY and CDR2 SYGVKD come from the germline V gene. The CDR3 DNA reads TGTGCCATCAGTGAGTCCGGAGTGGGGGCCTTGCGGGCTTTCTTT. It is translated as CAISESGVGALRAFF.

V usage is TRBV5-1 and J usage is TRBJ2-2; perhaps TRBD1 as D (6 bases). The CDR3 length is 15 residues. Germline V gene data show CDR1 as SGHRS and CDR2 as YFSETQ. Trimming took 4 bases from V and 1 from J, leaving 11 bases between them. CDR3 sequence (DNA): TGCGCCAGCAGCCGGTGGACAGAGAACACCGGGGAGCTGTTTTTT. This translates into CASSRWTENTGELFF.

In its sample, this clone was seen a few times. J is TRBJ1-1 and V is TRBV6-5; a possible D gene is TRBD1 (5 bases). Germline CDR1 MNHEY, CDR2 SVGAGI. CDR3 length equals 14 residues. V was pared by 6 bases and J by 4 bases, with 15 bases between. CDR3 nucleotides: TGTGCCAGCAGAAGCAGGGAGCGGGGCACTGAAGCTTTCTTT. Translating gives CASRSRERGTEAFF.

The chain has TRBV7-2 and TRBJ2-3; 7 bases match TRBD2. The V gene's germline CDR1 is SGHTA and CDR2 FQGNSA. This CDR3 is built from 14 residues. V shed 7 bases and J 6 bases; nucleotides not matched to a gene: 10. Written as DNA, the CDR3 is TGTGCCAGCAATGGAGGACTAGAAGTGGATACGCAGTATTTT. Amino acids: CASNGGLEVDTQYF.

The J gene is TRBJ1-2, the V gene TRBV7-2, with a weak D call TRBD1 (5 bases). The CDR3 is 15 residues long. CDR1 and CDR2 from the germline V gene are SGHTA and FQGNSA. V lost 0 bases to trimming and J lost 1 base, with 9 bases between them. The CDR3 DNA reads as TGTGCCAGCAGCTTAGCAGTCCAGGGTAACTATGGCTACACCTTC. Translated, it gives CASSLAVQGNYGYTF.

This chain joins TRBV5-1 and TRBJ2-7, with D tentatively TRBD1 (5 bases). V lost 1 base, J lost 3 bases, and 11 bases lay in between. Germline V CDR1 and CDR2: SGHRS, YFSETQ. The CDR3 is made up of 14 amino acids. The CDR3 sequence: CASSLQQVGYEQYF. For the CDR3, the DNA is TGCGCCAGCAGCTTGCAACAGGTGGGCTACGAGCAGTACTTC.

This clone was seen more than once but under ten times. J is TRBJ2-3 and V is TRBV21-1; no DNA check was done on the table's D call, TRBD2. TRBV21-1 has pseudogene status. The CDR3 loop spans 21 amino acids. For the CDR3, the DNA is TGTGCCAGCAGCAATTCAGATCGAGGGACTAGCGGGAGGGCTAGCACAGATACGCAGTATTTT. It translates to CASSNSDRGTSGRASTDTQYF.

DNA for the CDR3: TGTGCCAGCAGTTCCCGCACTAGTCGATACAATGAGCAGTTCTTC. Residues: CASSSRTSRYNEQFF. The chain recombines TRBV27 with TRBJ2-1, with a weak D call TRBD2 (5 bases). Per germline, CDR1 MNHEY and CDR2 SMNVEV (reference sequence). CDR3 size: 15 residues. V dropped 4 bases and J dropped 4 bases, with 14 bases sitting between them.

This sequence joins TRBV4-3 and TRBJ2-2, with D possibly matching TRBD2 (5 bases). The CDR3 has 15 residues. V lost 0 bases, J lost 6 bases, and 11 bases lay in between. Germline V CDR1 and CDR2: LGHNA, YSLEER. The CDR3 DNA reads TGCGCCAGCAGCCAAGAACCTAGCATCGCCGGGGAGCTGTTTTTT. It specifies CASSQEPSIAGELFF.

The rearrangement links TRBV19 to TRBJ2-5; 7 bases agree with TRBD1. Trimming at V came to 4 bases and at J to 5 bases, leaving 4 bases not matched to a gene. The CDR3 runs to 13 residues. Per germline, CDR1 LNHDA and CDR2 SQIVND (reference sequence). Here the CDR3 reads CASSRQGGETQYF. The CDR3 coding sequence is TGTGCCAGTAGTAGACAGGGTGGTGAGACCCAGTACTTC. The variable domain in full, completed from reference TRBV19 and TRBJ2-5, reads DGGITQSPKYLFRKEGQNVTLSCEQNLNHDAMYWYRQDPGQGLRLIYYSQIVNDFQKGDIAEGYSVSREKKESFPLTVTSAQKNPTAFYLCASSRQGGETQYFGPGTRLLVL.

The chain employs TRBV19 and TRBJ1-5; D is perhaps TRBD1 (5 bases). The CDR3 sequence is 12 residues long. Germline assignment: CDR1 LNHDA and CDR2 SQIVND (reference sequence). Deletions cut 7 bases from V and 6 bases from J, with 10 bases between. CDR3 sequence reads: CASTKGSQPQHF. CDR3 DNA: TGTGCCAGTACGAAGGGGTCTCAGCCCCAGCATTTT.